Listed below are T cell receptor beta chains from one sample, sequenced in a study of shared clonotypes between healthy human individuals. Profiled with immunoSEQ multiplex PCR; TCRdb holds only in-frame clones, not every one. The data contain approximately 530,000 clones, about 95% of them seen just once; the ten biggest clones take up roughly 0.06%. Material for sequencing was naive CD4+ T cells sorted from blood. Every receptor here comes from a woman aged 25 to 39 in good health. Both conserved end residues are part of each CDR3. The D gene is left open where the match is weak. Clone size, where shown, is once, few, many, or a class for clones that have expanded.

CDR3 length,D gene,J gene,clone size,V gene,CDR3 DNA,CDR3 protein
16,TRBD2,TRBJ2-7,.,TRBV15,TGTGCCACCAGCAGAGGAAGCGGGGGAATCTCCTACGAGCAGTACTTC,CATSRGSGGISYEQYF
11,.,TRBJ2-3,.,TRBV11-2,TGTGCCAGCAGCCGGAGGTTTACGCAGTATTTT,CASSRRFTQYF
15,.,TRBJ2-7,.,TRBV10-3,TGTGCCATCAGTGACAGGCTCAGTCAACCCTACGAGCAGTACTTC,CAISDRLSQPYEQYF
17,TRBD1,TRBJ2-3,.,TRBV5-1,TGCGCCAGCAGCGTCAGACAGGGGCAACTTAGCACAGATACGCAGTATTTT,CASSVRQGQLSTDTQYF
15,.,TRBJ2-6,.,TRBV7-3,TGTGCCAGCAGCTTTAACTCCCCCGGGGCCAACGTCCTGACTTTC,CASSFNSPGANVLTF
16,.,TRBJ2-1,.,TRBV4-2,TGTGCCAGCAGCGCTGGGGGCAGCCCAAATTACAATGAGCAGTTCTTC,CASSAGGSPNYNEQFF
15,.,TRBJ1-3,.,TRBV10-3,TGTGCCATCAGTGAGTTTCTGGGGCGCCGAAACACCATATATTTT,CAISEFLGRRNTIYF
15,TRBD1,TRBJ2-7,.,TRBV6-5,TGTGCCAGCAGCCCGGACAGGGGCAGTTCCTACGAGCAGTACTTC,CASSPDRGSSYEQYF
13,.,TRBJ2-3,.,TRBV30,TGTGCCTGGAGTGGACCCAGCACAGATACGCAGTATTTT,CAWSGPSTDTQYF
12,.,TRBJ2-1,.,TRBV9,TGTGCCAGCAGCACCCAACTAGGATCCCCGTTCTTC,CASSTQLGSPFF
20,TRBD2,TRBJ2-7,.,TRBV11-2,TGTGCCAGCAGCTTAGAACGGGGTCCAGCGGGAGTTTTGGGGAACTACGAGCAGTACTTC,CASSLERGPAGVLGNYEQYF
16,.,TRBJ2-7,.,TRBV5-4,TGTGCCAGCAGCAGGTCCTCCCGGGAGATAACCTACGAGCAGTACTTC,CASSRSSREITYEQYF
13,TRBD1,TRBJ2-7,.,TRBV28,TGTGCCAGCAGTTCGGGACAGGCCAAGAAGCAGTACTTC,CASSSGQAKKQYF
13,.,TRBJ1-5,.,TRBV2,TGTGCCAGCAGGCCGGCAGGGGATCAGCCCCAGCATTTT,CASRPAGDQPQHF
15,TRBD1,TRBJ2-1,few,TRBV6-1,TGTGCCAGCAGTGAAACGTTGGACAGGGTCAATGAGCAGTTCTTC,CASSETLDRVNEQFF
13,TRBD1,TRBJ1-4,.,TRBV2,TGTGCCAGCAAAAGGACAGGGCCGGAAAAACTGTTTTTT,CASKRTGPEKLFF
15,TRBD1,TRBJ1-2,.,TRBV28,TGTGCCAGCAGTTTAACCGGGACAGGGGCGGGCGGCTACACCTTC,CASSLTGTGAGGYTF
17,.,TRBJ2-7,.,TRBV10-1,TGCGCCAGCAGTGAGTATAGGGGATCAGGGGGGTCCTACGAGCAGTACTTC,CASSEYRGSGGSYEQYF
15,.,TRBJ1-6,once,TRBV6-6,TGTGCCAGCACCGATACCGGGACAAGCAATTCACCCCTCCACTTT,CASTDTGTSNSPLHF
16,TRBD2,TRBJ2-1,.,TRBV5-6,TGTGCCAGCAGCTTGGGACTAGCGGGAGCTGAGAATGAGCAGTTCTTC,CASSLGLAGAENEQFF
15,TRBD1,TRBJ2-7,.,TRBV6-1,TGTGCCAGCAGTTTAAGACAGGGATCTCTCGGCGAGCAGTACTTC,CASSLRQGSLGEQYF
12,.,TRBJ2-3,few,TRBV10-3,TGTGCCATCAGTGAGTCGACAGATACGCAGTATTTT,CAISESTDTQYF
13,.,TRBJ1-5,.,TRBV9,TGTGCCAGCAGCGTTCAGGGCGGGCAGCCCCAGCATTTT,CASSVQGGQPQHF
14,.,TRBJ2-3,.,TRBV2,TGTGCCAGCAGTGAAGCGGAGTTCTGGAGCGGGCAGTATTTT,CASSEAEFWSGQYF
16,.,TRBJ2-1,.,TRBV9,TGTGCCAGCAGCGTAGTCTCTAGCGCCGGCTACAATGAGCAGTTCTTC,CASSVVSSAGYNEQFF
15,.,TRBJ1-2,.,TRBV5-1,TGCGCCAGCAGCTTGGGACGGAACTCTAACTATGGCTACACCTTC,CASSLGRNSNYGYTF
16,TRBD1,TRBJ2-2,.,TRBV28,TGTGCCAGCACCTTCGGACAGGGCCCCAACACCGGGGAGCTGTTTTTT,CASTFGQGPNTGELFF
18,TRBD1,TRBJ2-2,.,TRBV6-1,TGTGCCAGCAGTGATTATACAGGGGGTTATGCGAACACCGGGGAGCTGTTTTTT,CASSDYTGGYANTGELFF
16,TRBD2,TRBJ2-2,.,TRBV5-1,TGCGCCAGCAGCTTGCTGGTCGCGGGAGGAACCGGGGAGCTGTTTTTT,CASSLLVAGGTGELFF
16,.,TRBJ2-1,.,TRBV28,TGTGCCAGCAGCCCCGGTGTGGCAGGGACGTACAATGAGCAGTTCTTC,CASSPGVAGTYNEQFF
16,.,TRBJ1-6,.,TRBV27,TGTGCCAGCAGTTTATCCAGTGGGGGGAGGGATTCACCCCTCCACTTT,CASSLSSGGRDSPLHF
13,.,TRBJ2-3,.,TRBV7-2,TGTGCCAGCAGCTCGCAAAACACAGATACGCAGTATTTT,CASSSQNTDTQYF
15,TRBD1,TRBJ2-5,.,TRBV28,TGTGCCAGCAATTCCCCGGGACAGGGTCAAGAGACCCAGTACTTC,CASNSPGQGQETQYF
15,TRBD2,TRBJ2-7,.,TRBV28,TGTGCCAGCAGTATTTGGGGCGGGAGCTCCTACGAGCAGTACTTC,CASSIWGGSSYEQYF
16,TRBD2,TRBJ2-1,.,TRBV15,TGTGCCACCAGCAGAGATCCCGGGACTAGCTCTCATGAGCAGTTCTTC,CATSRDPGTSSHEQFF
17,TRBD2,TRBJ2-1,.,TRBV28,TGTGCCAGCAGAAGGGCCCCCTATAGCGGGCTTTACAATGAGCAGTTCTTC,CASRRAPYSGLYNEQFF
11,.,TRBJ1-4,.,TRBV29-1,TGCAGCGCTCGGTTTGATGAAAAACTGTTTTTT,CSARFDEKLFF
15,.,TRBJ1-3,.,TRBV10-2,TGCGCCAGCAGACCCACAGATTACTCTGGAAACACCATATATTTT,CASRPTDYSGNTIYF
13,TRBD1,TRBJ2-7,few,TRBV28,TGTGCCAGCCGTGTGGGACAGGCCTACGAGCAGTACTTC,CASRVGQAYEQYF
15,.,TRBJ1-1,.,TRBV2,TGTGCCAGCAGGAGCCCCAGGGGCATGAACACTGAAGCTTTCTTT,CASRSPRGMNTEAFF
14,.,TRBJ1-4,.,TRBV5-1,TGCGCCAGCAAGGCTGACAGGTATAATGAAAAACTGTTTTTT,CASKADRYNEKLFF
12,.,TRBJ2-1,.,TRBV5-3,TGTGCCAGAAGCCCTAGTATTCATGAGCAGTTCTTC,CARSPSIHEQFF
13,.,TRBJ2-7,.,TRBV19,TGTGCCAGTACGTCCGGGGGCCGGGGCGAGCAGTACTTC,CASTSGGRGEQYF
14,TRBD1,TRBJ2-7,.,TRBV19,TGTGCCAGTAGTCCCCGGACAGGGGTCTACGAGCAGTACTTC,CASSPRTGVYEQYF
13,.,TRBJ2-1,.,TRBV18,TGTGCCAGCTCGAATGGGGCCTACAATGAGCAGTTCTTC,CASSNGAYNEQFF
13,.,TRBJ1-5,.,TRBV2,TGTGCCAGCGAGGCACGGAGAAATCAGCCCCAGCATTTT,CASEARRNQPQHF
12,.,TRBJ1-3,.,TRBV28,TGTGCCAGCCGGACAGACATATACACCATATATTTT,CASRTDIYTIYF
14,TRBD2,TRBJ2-5,once,TRBV14,TGTGCCAGCAGCCACGGGGGGGTAGGAGAGACCCAGTACTTC,CASSHGGVGETQYF
16,TRBD2,TRBJ2-1,.,TRBV28,TGTGCCAGCAGTAATGCCGGGACTAGCGAGTACAATGAGCAGTTCTTC,CASSNAGTSEYNEQFF
14,.,TRBJ1-1,.,TRBV14,TGTGCCAGCAGCTTCACAGCGGTTAGCTCTGAAGCTTTCTTT,CASSFTAVSSEAFF
15,TRBD1,TRBJ1-2,.,TRBV10-2,TGCGCCAGCAGAAGGTCCAGGGGGCGCGACTATGGCTACACCTTC,CASRRSRGRDYGYTF
14,.,TRBJ2-7,.,TRBV30,TGTGCCTGGAGTGTACAGAGCGGCTCCTACGAGCAGTACTTC,CAWSVQSGSYEQYF
13,TRBD1,TRBJ2-7,.,TRBV6-5,TGTGCCAGCAGTTACTCGAGACAGGGGGAGCAGTACTTC,CASSYSRQGEQYF
16,.,TRBJ1-3,.,TRBV7-8,TGTGCCAGCAGCTTAGTTGGTGGGGTCTCTGGAAACACCATATATTTT,CASSLVGGVSGNTIYF